This TCR beta chain was identified in a study of type 1 regulatory T cells. Study details: T-allo10 is a Tr1-enriched, alloantigen-specific CD4 T cell product made in vitro.

TCRdb fed the reads into MiXCR, producing one record per CDR3 protein. Among 88,000 or so distinct CDR3 sequences listed, less than 40% were seen once. Comment on this clonotype: Relative to the germline gene, one junction end is altered; a read error may explain this.

CDR3 length equals 15 residues. The germline CDR1 and CDR2 sequences are SGHTA and FQGTGA. The chain uses TRBV7-3 and TRBJ2-5, with TRBD2 as a possible D gene (6 bases). The sequence derives from a human donor in good health. Material: CD4+ T cells, either the whole sample or a sorted fraction (not recorded which). CDR3 protein: CAGSSPGTDQETQYF. In DNA, the CDR3 is TGTGCCGGCAGCTCCCCCGGGACTGACCAAGAGACCCAGTACTTC.